This TCR beta chain comes out of a study of PD-1 blockade in classical Hodgkin lymphoma. Looking at the study overall: Each patient was given nivolumab 3 mg/kg through a vein every 2 weeks. Study-level findings and limits: Repertoire differences have undefined causes, possibly disease activity or prior therapy.

All the patients suffered relapse after autologous stem cell transplantation, and brentuximab vedotin exposure differed. Patients reached a best response of complete response, partial response or progressive disease. Germline lookup yields CDR1 LGHNA and CDR2 YNFKEQ. This CDR3 has 17 residues. The junction had 8 bases not matched to a gene; V was cut back by 5 bases and J by 2 bases. About this clone: Its matching antigen is unknown.

Sequencing used immunoSEQ multiplex PCR; TCRdb keeps in-frame clones, though not all of them. The sample has about 17,000 clones; 82% are singletons. The TCR was taken from a human donor with classical Hodgkin lymphoma. This material consisted of peripheral blood mononuclear cells (PBMCs), taken before the second cycle of nivolumab. The rearrangement uses TRBV4-2 and TRBJ2-6; 8 bases map to TRBD1. The CDR3 nucleotides read TGTGCCAGCAGCTTAAACAGGGGGTTAACTGGGGCCAACGTCCTGACTTTC. This encodes CASSLNRGLTGANVLTF.